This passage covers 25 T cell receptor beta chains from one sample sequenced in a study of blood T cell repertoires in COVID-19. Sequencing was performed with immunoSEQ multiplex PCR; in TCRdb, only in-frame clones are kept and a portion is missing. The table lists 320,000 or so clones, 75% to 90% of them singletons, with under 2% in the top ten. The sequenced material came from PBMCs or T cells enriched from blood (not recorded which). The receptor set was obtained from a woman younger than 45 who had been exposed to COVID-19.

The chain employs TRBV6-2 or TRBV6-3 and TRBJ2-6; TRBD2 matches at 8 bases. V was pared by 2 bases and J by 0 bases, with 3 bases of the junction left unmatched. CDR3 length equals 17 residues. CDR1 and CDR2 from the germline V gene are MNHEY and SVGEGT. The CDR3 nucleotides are TGTGCCAGCAGTTACGATCGGGGGGGCTCTGGGGCCAACGTCCTGACTTTC. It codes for CASSYDRGGSGANVLTF.

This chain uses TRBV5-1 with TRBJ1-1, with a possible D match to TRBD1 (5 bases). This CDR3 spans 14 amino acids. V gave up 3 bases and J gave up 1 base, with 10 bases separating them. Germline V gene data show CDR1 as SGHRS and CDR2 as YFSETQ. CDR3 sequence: CASSSLRENTEAFF. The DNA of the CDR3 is TGCGCCAGCAGCTCGCTCAGGGAGAACACTGAAGCTTTCTTT.

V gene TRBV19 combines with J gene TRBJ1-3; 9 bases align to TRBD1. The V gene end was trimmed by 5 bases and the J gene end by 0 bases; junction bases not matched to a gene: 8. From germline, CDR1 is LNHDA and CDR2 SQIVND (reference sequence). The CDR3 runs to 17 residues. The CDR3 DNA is TGTGCCAGTAGTCGGACAGGGGCCCTTTCCTCTGGAAACACCATATATTTT. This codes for CASSRTGALSSGNTIYF.

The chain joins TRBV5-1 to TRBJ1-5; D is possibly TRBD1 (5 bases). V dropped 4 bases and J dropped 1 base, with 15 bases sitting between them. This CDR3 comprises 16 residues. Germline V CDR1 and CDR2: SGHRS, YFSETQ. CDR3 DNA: TGCGCCAGCAGCCGCGGGGCCATAGGAAGCAATCAGCCCCAGCATTTT. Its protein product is CASSRGAIGSNQPQHF. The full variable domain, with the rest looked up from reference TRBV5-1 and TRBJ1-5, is KAGVTQTPRYLIKTRGQQVTLSCSPISGHRSVSWYQQTPGQGLQFLFEYFSETQRNKGNFPGRFSGRQFSNSRSEMNVSTLELGDSALYLCASSRGAIGSNQPQHFGDGTRLSIL.

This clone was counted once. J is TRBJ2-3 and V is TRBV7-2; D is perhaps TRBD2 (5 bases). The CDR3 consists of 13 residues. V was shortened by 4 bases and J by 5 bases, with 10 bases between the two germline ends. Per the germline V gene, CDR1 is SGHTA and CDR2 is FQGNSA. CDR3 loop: CASSSSGKDTQYF. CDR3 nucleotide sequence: TGTGCCAGCAGCTCCTCGGGGAAAGATACGCAGTATTTT.

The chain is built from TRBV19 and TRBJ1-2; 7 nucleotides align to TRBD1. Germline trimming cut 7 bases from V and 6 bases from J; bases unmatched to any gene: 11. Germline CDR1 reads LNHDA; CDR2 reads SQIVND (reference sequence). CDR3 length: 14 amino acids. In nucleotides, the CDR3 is TGTGCCAGTACCACGACAGGGAACCCACATGGCTACACCTTC. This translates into CASTTTGNPHGYTF.

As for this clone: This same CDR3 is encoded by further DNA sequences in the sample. The CDR3, as DNA: TGTGCCTGGAGTGTGTCGGGGGGCTATGGCTACACCTTC. Its translation: CAWSVSGGYGYTF. The chain carries TRBV30 and TRBJ1-2; D possibly corresponds to TRBD1 (5 bases). The CDR3 runs to 13 residues. The V gene lost 0 bases and the J gene lost 4 bases, with 9 bases spanning the gap. The germline gives CDR1 GTSNPN, CDR2 SVGIG (reference sequence).

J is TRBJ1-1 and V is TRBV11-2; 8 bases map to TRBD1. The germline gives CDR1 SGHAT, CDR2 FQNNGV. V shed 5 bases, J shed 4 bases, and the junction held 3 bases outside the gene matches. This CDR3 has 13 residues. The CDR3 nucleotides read TGTGCCAGCAGCCCGCAGGGGGCCACTGAAGCTTTCTTT. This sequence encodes CASSPQGATEAFF. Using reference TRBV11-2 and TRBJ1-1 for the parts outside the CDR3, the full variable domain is EAGVAQSPRYKIIEKRQSVAFWCNPISGHATLYWYQQILGQGPKLLIQFQNNGVVDDSQLPKDRFSAERLKGVDSTLKIQPAKLEDSAVYLCASSPQGATEAFFGQGTRLTVV.

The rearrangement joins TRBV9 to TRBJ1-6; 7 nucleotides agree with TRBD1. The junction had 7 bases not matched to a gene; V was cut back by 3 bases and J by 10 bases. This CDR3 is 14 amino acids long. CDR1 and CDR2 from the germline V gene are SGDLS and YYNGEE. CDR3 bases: TGTGCCAGCAGCGGAGGGGGCGCGGGATCACCCCTCCACTTT. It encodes CASSGGGAGSPLHF.

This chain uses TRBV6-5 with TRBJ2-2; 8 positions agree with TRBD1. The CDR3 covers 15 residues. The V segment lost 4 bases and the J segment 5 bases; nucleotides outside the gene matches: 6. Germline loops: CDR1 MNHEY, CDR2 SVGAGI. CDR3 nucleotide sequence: TGTGCCAGCAGTTCCGGGACAGGAACAACCGGGGAGCTGTTTTTT. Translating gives CASSSGTGTTGELFF.

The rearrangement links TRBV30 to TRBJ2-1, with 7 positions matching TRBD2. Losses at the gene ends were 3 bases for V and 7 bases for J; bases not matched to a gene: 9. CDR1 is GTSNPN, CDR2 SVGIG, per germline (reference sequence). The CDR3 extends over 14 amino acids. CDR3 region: CAWREGGSRNEQFF. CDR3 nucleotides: TGTGCCTGGAGGGAGGGCGGGAGTCGAAATGAGCAGTTCTTC.

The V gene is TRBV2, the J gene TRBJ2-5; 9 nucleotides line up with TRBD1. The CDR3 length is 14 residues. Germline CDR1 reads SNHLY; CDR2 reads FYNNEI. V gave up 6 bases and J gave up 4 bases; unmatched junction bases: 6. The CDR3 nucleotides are TGTGCCAGCAGCGCCGAGACAGGGGGAGAGACCCAGTACTTC. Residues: CASSAETGGETQYF. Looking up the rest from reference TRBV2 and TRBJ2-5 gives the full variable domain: EPEVTQTPSHQVTQMGQEVILRCVPISNHLYFYWYRQILGQKVEFLVSFYNNEISEKSEIFDDQFSVERPDGSNFTLKIRSTKLEDSAMYFCASSAETGGETQYFGPGTRLLVL.

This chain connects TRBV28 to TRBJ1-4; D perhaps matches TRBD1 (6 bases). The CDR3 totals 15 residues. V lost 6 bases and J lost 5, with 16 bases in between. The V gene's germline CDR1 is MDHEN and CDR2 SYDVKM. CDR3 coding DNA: TGTGCCAGCAGCCACAGACAGGCCCTCAATGAAAAACTGTTTTTT. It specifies CASSHRQALNEKLFF.

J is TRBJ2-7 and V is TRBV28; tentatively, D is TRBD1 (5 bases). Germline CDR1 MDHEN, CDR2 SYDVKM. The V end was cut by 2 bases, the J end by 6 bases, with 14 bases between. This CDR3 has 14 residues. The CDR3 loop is CASSLLGEDSEQYF. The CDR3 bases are TGTGCCAGCAGTTTACTAGGGGAAGATAGCGAGCAGTACTTC.

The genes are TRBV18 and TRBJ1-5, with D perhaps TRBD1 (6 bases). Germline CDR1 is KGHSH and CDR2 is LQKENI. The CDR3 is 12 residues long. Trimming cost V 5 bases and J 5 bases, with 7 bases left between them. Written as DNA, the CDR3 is TGTGCCAGCTCAAGGACAGATCAGCCCCAGCATTTT. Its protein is CASSRTDQPQHF.

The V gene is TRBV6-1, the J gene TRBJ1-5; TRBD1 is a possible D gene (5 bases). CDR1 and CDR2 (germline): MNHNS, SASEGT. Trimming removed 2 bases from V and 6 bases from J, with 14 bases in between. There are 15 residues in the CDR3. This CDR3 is CASSEPGGRGQPQHF. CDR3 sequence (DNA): TGTGCCAGCAGTGAACCGGGGGGTAGGGGTCAGCCCCAGCATTTT.

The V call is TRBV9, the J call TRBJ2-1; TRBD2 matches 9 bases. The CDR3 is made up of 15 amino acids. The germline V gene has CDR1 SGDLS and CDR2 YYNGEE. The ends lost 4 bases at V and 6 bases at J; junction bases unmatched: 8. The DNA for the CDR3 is TGTGCCAGCAGCCCAGGGCTAGCGGGGACCAATGAGCAGTTCTTC. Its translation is CASSPGLAGTNEQFF.

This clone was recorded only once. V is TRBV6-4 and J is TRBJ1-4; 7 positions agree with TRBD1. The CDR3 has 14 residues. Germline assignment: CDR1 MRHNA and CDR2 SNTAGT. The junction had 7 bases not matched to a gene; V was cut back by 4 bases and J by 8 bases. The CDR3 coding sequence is TGTGCCAGCAGTGGACAGGGTATGTGGGAAAAACTGTTTTTT. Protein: CASSGQGMWEKLFF.

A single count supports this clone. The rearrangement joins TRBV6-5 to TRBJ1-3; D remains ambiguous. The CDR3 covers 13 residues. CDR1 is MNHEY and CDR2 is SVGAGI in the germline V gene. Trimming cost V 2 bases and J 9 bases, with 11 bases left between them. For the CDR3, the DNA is TGTGCCAGCAGTTACGGGAGTGGGTTCACCATATATTTT. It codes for CASSYGSGFTIYF.

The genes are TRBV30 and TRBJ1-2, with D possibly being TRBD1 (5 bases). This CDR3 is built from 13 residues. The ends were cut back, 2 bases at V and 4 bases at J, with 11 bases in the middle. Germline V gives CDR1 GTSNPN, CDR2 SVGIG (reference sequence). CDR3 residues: CAWSSSGLYGYTF. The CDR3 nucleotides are TGTGCCTGGAGTTCCTCAGGGCTCTATGGCTACACCTTC.

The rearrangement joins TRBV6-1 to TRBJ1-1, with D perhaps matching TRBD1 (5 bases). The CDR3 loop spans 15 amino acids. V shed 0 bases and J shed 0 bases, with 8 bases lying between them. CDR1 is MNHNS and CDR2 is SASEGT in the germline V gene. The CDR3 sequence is CASSEATGLNTEAFF. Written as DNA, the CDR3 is TGTGCCAGCAGTGAAGCTACAGGCTTGAACACTGAAGCTTTCTTT.

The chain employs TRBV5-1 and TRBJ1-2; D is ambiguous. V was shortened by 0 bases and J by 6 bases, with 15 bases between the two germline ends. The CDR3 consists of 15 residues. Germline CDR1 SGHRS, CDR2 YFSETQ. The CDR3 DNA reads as TGCGCCAGCAGCTTGGCGGTTGGGCACGGAAATGGCTACACCTTC. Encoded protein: CASSLAVGHGNGYTF. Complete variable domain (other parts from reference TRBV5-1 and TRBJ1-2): KAGVTQTPRYLIKTRGQQVTLSCSPISGHRSVSWYQQTPGQGLQFLFEYFSETQRNKGNFPGRFSGRQFSNSRSEMNVSTLELGDSALYLCASSLAVGHGNGYTFGSGTRLTVV.

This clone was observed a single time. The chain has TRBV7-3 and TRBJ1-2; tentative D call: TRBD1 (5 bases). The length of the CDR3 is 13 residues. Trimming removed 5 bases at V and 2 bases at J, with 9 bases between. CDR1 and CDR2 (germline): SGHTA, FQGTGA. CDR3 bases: TGTGCCAGCAGCCCGACAGAAAACTATGGCTACACCTTC. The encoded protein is CASSPTENYGYTF.

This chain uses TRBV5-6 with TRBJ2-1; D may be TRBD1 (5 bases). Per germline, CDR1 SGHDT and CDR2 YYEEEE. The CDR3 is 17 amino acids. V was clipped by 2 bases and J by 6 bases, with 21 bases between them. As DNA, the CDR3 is TGTGCCAGCAGCTTTTCTTTGATAGGGGTCCAATCCAATGAGCAGTTCTTC. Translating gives CASSFSLIGVQSNEQFF.

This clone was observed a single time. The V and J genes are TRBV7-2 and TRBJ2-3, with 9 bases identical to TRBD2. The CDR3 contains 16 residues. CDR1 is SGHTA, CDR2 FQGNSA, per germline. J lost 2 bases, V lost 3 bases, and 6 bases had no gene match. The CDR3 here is CASSFGGGANTDTQYF. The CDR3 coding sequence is TGTGCCAGCAGCTTTGGCGGGGGGGCCAACACAGATACGCAGTATTTT.